These 21 T cell receptor beta chains originate from one sample sequenced in a study of shared clonotypes between healthy human individuals. Method: immunoSEQ multiplex PCR; TCRdb's copy keeps in-frame clones and lacks some. The data contain about 680,000 clones, around four fifths of them singletons. The sample consisted of memory CD4+ T cells sorted from blood. Noted subset: CD45RA-negative fraction. The receptors come from a woman aged 25 to 45 in good health.

The chain carries TRBV7-2 and TRBJ2-7, with D perhaps TRBD1 (5 bases). The CDR3 is 13 residues long. Germline V CDR1 and CDR2: SGHTA, FQGNSA. V lost 3 bases and J 4 bases, leaving 10 bases between the germline ends. The CDR3 coding sequence is TGTGCCAGCAGCTTGGGCAGGGTGTACGAGCAGTACTTC. This gives the protein CASSLGRVYEQYF. The complete variable domain, with remaining parts taken from reference TRBV7-2 and TRBJ2-7, reads GAGVSQSPSNKVTEKGKDVELRCDPISGHTALYWYRQSLGQGLEFLIYFQGNSAPDKSGLPSDRFSAERTGGSVSTLTIQRTQQEDSAVYLCASSLGRVYEQYFGPGTRLTVT.

A single count supports this clone. The chain joins TRBV18 to TRBJ1-1, with no clear D. V was trimmed by 3 bases and J by 4 bases, leaving 9 bases between them. Germline V gene data show CDR1 as KGHSH and CDR2 as LQKENI. The CDR3 runs to 13 residues. The CDR3 DNA reads as TGTGCCAGCTCACCCAACCCGGGCACTGAAGCTTTCTTT. Protein sequence: CASSPNPGTEAFF. The full variable domain, its missing parts supplied by reference TRBV18 and TRBJ1-1, is NAGVMQNPRHLVRRRGQEARLRCSPMKGHSHVYWYRQLPEEGLKFMVYLQKENIIDESGMPKERFSAEFPKEGPSILRIQQVVRGDSAAYFCASSPNPGTEAFFGQGTRLTVV.

The rearrangement links TRBV11-2 to TRBJ2-6, with D possibly TRBD1 on 6 matching bases. Deletions cut 4 bases from V and 0 bases from J, with 7 bases between. The CDR3 has 15 residues. Germline V lookup: CDR1 SGHAT, CDR2 FQNNGV. DNA for the CDR3: TGTGCCAGCAGCTCACAGGGCTCTGGGGCCAACGTCCTGACTTTC. Residues: CASSSQGSGANVLTF. The complete variable domain, with remaining parts taken from reference TRBV11-2 and TRBJ2-6, reads EAGVAQSPRYKIIEKRQSVAFWCNPISGHATLYWYQQILGQGPKLLIQFQNNGVVDDSQLPKDRFSAERLKGVDSTLKIQPAKLEDSAVYLCASSSQGSGANVLTFGAGSRLTVL.

The chain joins TRBV7-6 to TRBJ2-7; D is ambiguous. V was trimmed by 3 bases and J by 4 bases, leaving 13 bases between them. The CDR3 is 14 amino acids. CDR1 is SGHVS, CDR2 FNYEAQ, per germline. The CDR3 region is CASSLLGMGYEQYF. The DNA for the CDR3 is TGTGCCAGCAGCTTGCTAGGCATGGGGTACGAGCAGTACTTC.

V and J are TRBV19 and TRBJ1-5; D is undetermined. V lost 10 bases, J lost 6 bases, and 19 bases lay in between. CDR1 and CDR2 from the germline V gene are LNHDA and SQIVND (reference sequence). The CDR3 sequence is 14 residues long. CDR3 nucleotide sequence: TGTGCCACCATCCCTCTGGCCAGGCCTCAGCCCCAGCATTTT. Translated, it gives CATIPLARPQPQHF.

The chain recombines TRBV28 with TRBJ2-1; D is perhaps TRBD1 (6 bases). CDR3 length equals 12 residues. V gave up 5 bases and J gave up 11 bases, with 13 bases separating them. CDR1 is MDHEN, CDR2 SYDVKM, per germline. This CDR3 is CASSRTGIQQFF. The CDR3 DNA reads as TGTGCCAGCAGTCGCACAGGGATTCAGCAGTTCTTC.

The table lists this clone with a count of one. The rearrangement joins TRBV7-9 to TRBJ2-3; 12 bases are a match to TRBD2. The CDR3 is 15 amino acids. Germline loops: CDR1 SEHNR, CDR2 FQNEAQ (reference sequence). The V gene end was trimmed by 5 bases and the J gene end by 4 bases; junction bases not matched to a gene: 4. In DNA form, the CDR3 reads TGTGCCAGCAGCCAACTAGCGGGAGGATCAGATACGCAGTATTTT. Its translation: CASSQLAGGSDTQYF.

This clone was counted a few times. Distinct nucleotide sequences in the sample also encode this CDR3. V gene TRBV27 combines with J gene TRBJ2-7, with 10 bases aligning to TRBD1. CDR1 and CDR2 (germline): MNHEY, SMNVEV (reference sequence). J was trimmed by 3 bases and V by 5 bases; bases with no gene match: 1. This CDR3 has 13 residues. Here the CDR3 reads CASSRDRGYEQYF. The DNA of the CDR3 is TGTGCCAGCAGTCGGGACAGGGGCTACGAGCAGTACTTC.

CDR3 bases: TGTGCCAGCAGACCCTGGACAGGGGTGGACGAGCAGTACTTC. Translated: CASRPWTGVDEQYF. V is TRBV27 and J is TRBJ2-7, with 9 bases lining up with TRBD1. From germline, CDR1 is MNHEY and CDR2 SMNVEV (reference sequence). The CDR3 has 14 residues. Losses at the gene ends were 6 bases for V and 5 bases for J; bases not matched to a gene: 8.

The count of this clone is one. The chain joins TRBV19 to TRBJ2-7; D might be TRBD2 (6 bases). Germline V gene sequence: CDR1 LNHDA, CDR2 SQIVND (reference sequence). Trimming left V 6 bases short and J 6 bases short, with 21 bases between. CDR3 length: 15 residues. The CDR3 DNA sequence: TGTGCCAGTAGCTTCGGAGGGGACCGGAGCCCCGAGCAGTACTTC. Its protein product is CASSFGGDRSPEQYF.

The chain combines TRBV10-2 with TRBJ2-3; 10 positions match TRBD2. CDR3 length equals 17 residues. The V and J ends lost 9 bases and 3 bases, in that order; junction bases with no gene match: 15. The germline V gene encodes CDR1 WSHSY and CDR2 SAAADI. The CDR3 here is CASTDPIGLAETDTQYF. The CDR3 DNA follows: TGCGCCAGTACAGATCCCATAGGACTAGCGGAAACAGATACGCAGTATTTT.

The rearrangement joins TRBV14 to TRBJ2-7, with 9 bases lining up with TRBD1. The CDR3 sequence is 16 residues long. The germline V gene has CDR1 SGHDN and CDR2 FVKESK. The trim removed 5 bases at V and 4 bases at J, leaving 12 bases unmatched. CDR3 nucleotide sequence: TGTGCCAGCAGCAGCCGACCGGGACAGGGCCAATACGAGCAGTACTTC. As protein: CASSSRPGQGQYEQYF.

CDR3 DNA sequence: TGTGCCTTACACCGGACAAACTATGGCTACACCTTC. It is translated as CALHRTNYGYTF. The V gene is TRBV28, the J gene TRBJ1-2, with D perhaps matching TRBD1 (5 bases). Germline CDR1 and CDR2: MDHEN and SYDVKM. The CDR3 runs 12 residues. V lost 11 bases and J lost 2, with 12 bases in between.

The chain is built from TRBV19 and TRBJ1-2; D is possibly TRBD1 (6 bases). The CDR3 is 16 amino acids. Looked up from germline, CDR1 is LNHDA and CDR2 is SQIVND (reference sequence). The ends were cut back, 3 bases at V and 8 bases at J, with 22 bases in the middle. CDR3 in amino acids: CASSISPAGTSVGYTF. In nucleotides, the CDR3 is TGTGCCAGTAGTATTTCCCCTGCCGGGACATCTGTCGGCTACACCTTC.

The sample holds a few counts of this clone. The V call is TRBV11-2, the J call TRBJ2-7, with TRBD2 identical over 11 bases. Germline V CDR1 and CDR2: SGHAT, FQNNGV. V shed 6 bases and J 4 bases; nucleotides not matched to a gene: 20. The CDR3 consists of 19 residues. Here the CDR3 DNA reads TGTGCCAGCAGAAAACTAAACCAGGGTAGCGGGAGGGCCAGGTACGAGCAGTACTTC. Its protein product is CASRKLNQGSGRARYEQYF.

The CDR3 reads CASSTGSRRNTEAFF. DNA of the CDR3: TGTGCCAGCAGCACGGGATCCAGGAGGAACACTGAAGCTTTCTTT. This chain uses TRBV28 with TRBJ1-1; D remains unclear. V shed 6 bases and J shed 1 base, with 15 bases lying between them. In germline, CDR1 is MDHEN, CDR2 SYDVKM. CDR3 size: 15 residues.

The rearrangement links TRBV19 to TRBJ1-5; 7 nucleotides agree with TRBD1. The CDR3 extends over 16 amino acids. With V trimmed by 6 bases and J by 5 bases, 13 bases remained unmatched. Per the germline V gene, CDR1 is LNHDA and CDR2 is SQIVND (reference sequence). CDR3 region: CASSPGQVSWDQPQHF. The CDR3 DNA reads TGTGCCAGTAGCCCCGGACAGGTTTCTTGGGATCAGCCCCAGCATTTT.

The chain carries TRBV5-6 and TRBJ1-4; weak D call: TRBD1 (5 bases). V was clipped by 3 bases and J by 8 bases, with 26 bases between them. The CDR3 consists of 18 residues. Looked up from germline, CDR1 is SGHDT and CDR2 is YYEEEE. DNA for the CDR3: TGTGCCAGCAGCTCCGGCGGGGCAAAGCTAGCGTCAGGGGAAAAACTGTTTTTT. Translated, it gives CASSSGGAKLASGEKLFF.

This clone appeared a few times. Other DNA sequences in the sample encode the same CDR3. The chain has TRBV6-1 and TRBJ2-5; 7 positions agree with TRBD1. V lost 5 bases and J lost 2; bases outside the gene matches: 2. Per germline, CDR1 MNHNS and CDR2 SASEGT. The CDR3 has 13 amino acids. This CDR3 reads CASSWGQQETQYF. CDR3 DNA sequence: TGTGCCAGCAGTTGGGGACAGCAAGAGACCCAGTACTTC.

This clone occurred a few times. This rearrangement joins TRBV19 to TRBJ1-1; no firm D call. Between the trimmed V and J ends, which lost 1 base and 3 bases, there was a span of 9 bases. CDR1 LNHDA and CDR2 SQIVND come from the germline V gene (reference sequence). This CDR3 is built from 14 residues. Here the CDR3 reads CASSIVPGDTEAFF. The CDR3 coding sequence is TGTGCCAGTAGTATAGTCCCCGGGGACACTGAAGCTTTCTTT.

CDR3 bases: TGTGCCAGCAGCTCGAGAGGACAGGGTGGGGGCACCGGGGAGCTGTTTTTT. Its translation is CASSSRGQGGGTGELFF. This chain joins TRBV7-9 and TRBJ2-2; 8 bases map to TRBD1. Germline V gives CDR1 SEHNR, CDR2 FQNEAQ (reference sequence). After removal of 4 bases from V and 4 bases from J, the junction contained 11 bases not matched to a gene. The CDR3 consists of 17 residues.